This T cell receptor beta chain was observed in a study of early T cells in non-severe SARS-CoV-2 infection. On the study more broadly: The study sequenced bulk RNA from unsorted whole blood, with chains unpaired.

CDR3 length: 14 residues. V lost 0 bases and J 5 bases, leaving 10 bases between the germline ends. Germline CDR1 reads GTSNPN; CDR2 reads SVGIG (reference sequence). On this clonotype: No antigen is known for it.

Individual cDNA molecules carried attached unique molecular identifiers. TCRdb itself ran the 5' RACE reads through MiXCR, one entry per CDR3 protein. The data show tens of thousands of distinct CDR3 sequences, 7% to 9.5% seen once. Study-wide results and caveats: Lookups in VDJdb leaned toward anti-spike CD8 responses and missed private and CD4 specificities.

The chain has TRBV30 and TRBJ2-2; unclear D gene. Sequenced here: whole blood, sampled at baseline. The receptor was isolated from an adult who was a healthcare worker with PCR-confirmed SARS-CoV-2 infection or an uninfected control (not recorded which). CDR3 region: CAWSVPSRTGELFF. CDR3 coding DNA: TGTGCCTGGAGTGTCCCATCGCGTACCGGGGAGCTGTTTTTT.